The sample holds a few counts of the clone carrying this T cell receptor beta chain. Antigen specificity is unknown. PCR was performed a second time for about 6 to 11 cycles using a sample-barcoded 5' primer and a J-beta primer mix. Each cDNA molecule received a tag from a template-switch adaptor that had 12 random nucleotides. TCRdb reprocessed the 5' RACE reads with MiXCR, giving one entry per CDR3 protein. The sample includes about 800,000 distinct CDR3 sequences, around 50% seen only once; the top ten take around a sixth. These data originate in a study of blood T cells in healthy people across ages. Study-wide points: It was held that diversity estimates obtained from one million T cells represented underestimates.

V lost 6 bases and J lost 2; bases outside the gene matches: 6. The CDR3 consists of 15 residues. The rearrangement uses TRBV12-3 or TRBV12-4 and TRBJ2-5, with 10 bases lining up with TRBD2. The sample comprised blood. The clonotype was recovered from a man at least 80 years old in good health. The CDR3 DNA reads TGTGCCAGCAGGCGACTAGCGGGTCTTCAAGAGACCCAGTACTTC. This sequence encodes CASRRLAGLQETQYF.